The 24 T cell receptor beta chains listed next were all sequenced from one sample in a study of T cell repertoires in cytomegalovirus infection. Their cognate antigens are unknown. One entry per CDR3 protein results from TCRdb running MiXCR on the reads. This table holds roughly 990,000 distinct CDR3 sequences, about a third found once. Sequences were derived from cultured CD8+ T cells from PBMCs, sampled from culture after CMV antigen stimulation. Receptors originate from a human donor in good health (CMV status not recorded). Some clones in this sample may be carry-over from other donors' samples.

This clonotype has more than one count but fewer than ten. J is TRBJ1-4 and V is TRBV7-9, with D perhaps matching TRBD1 (6 bases). This CDR3 region has 17 residues. Trimming left V 4 bases short and J 0 bases short, with 15 bases between. CDR1 SEHNR and CDR2 FQNEAQ come from the germline V gene (reference sequence). CDR3 coding DNA: TGTGCCAGCAGCTCGAACCAAAGGACAGCAACTAATGAAAAACTGTTTTTT. Translated: CASSSNQRTATNEKLFF.

This clonotype was detected only a few times. This chain connects TRBV7-9 to TRBJ2-5; D is possibly TRBD1 (6 bases). Germline-derived CDR1 and CDR2 are SEHNR and FQNEAQ (reference sequence). The CDR3 runs 15 residues. V was trimmed by 2 bases and J by 1 base, leaving 11 bases between them. The CDR3 spells CASSLPGVGQETQYF. For the CDR3, the DNA is TGTGCCAGCAGCTTACCAGGGGTGGGCCAAGAGACCCAGTACTTC.

The J gene is TRBJ2-7, the V gene TRBV7-9; weak D call: TRBD1 (5 bases). Germline CDR1 is SEHNR and CDR2 is FQNEAQ (reference sequence). The CDR3 runs to 14 residues. Trimming shortened V by 4 bases and J by 2 bases, and 12 bases separated the two germline ends. The CDR3 loop reads CASSSARAAYEQYF. CDR3 nucleotides: TGTGCCAGCAGCTCGGCCAGGGCAGCCTACGAGCAGTACTTC. The full variable domain, its missing parts supplied by reference TRBV7-9 and TRBJ2-7, is DTGVSQNPRHKITKRGQNVTFRCDPISEHNRLYWYRQTLGQGPEFLTYFQNEAQLEKSRLLSDRFSAERPKGSFSTLEIQRTEQGDSAMYLCASSSARAAYEQYFGPGTRLTVT.

This clonotype was detected a few times. The V and J genes are TRBV12-3 or TRBV12-4 and TRBJ1-4; the match to TRBD1 covers 8 bases. The CDR3 length is 17 residues. The ends lost 4 bases at V and 7 bases at J; junction bases unmatched: 14. CDR3 DNA: TGTGCCAGCAGTTCGTCCTTCCAGGGGGCGAGCGGTGAAAAACTGTTTTTT. This gives the protein CASSSSFQGASGEKLFF.

There are a few counts of this clonotype. The J gene is TRBJ2-1, the V gene TRBV11-2, with 11 bases fitting TRBD2. Germline V lookup: CDR1 SGHAT, CDR2 FQNNGV. The CDR3 is 15 residues long. With V trimmed by 1 base and J by 8 bases, 4 bases remained unmatched. The DNA of the CDR3 is TGTGCCAGCAGCTTAGGTAGCGGGGGGGCTGATGAGCAGTTCTTC. It translates to CASSLGSGGADEQFF.

Worth noting for this clonotype: The CDR3 ends on some other residue instead of the conserved phenylalanine or tryptophan, so this is likely a read error. The genes are TRBV7-9 and TRBJ2-3, with 7 bases aligning to TRBD2. This CDR3 is 14 amino acids long. The germline V gene encodes CDR1 SEHNR and CDR2 FQNEAQ (reference sequence). V dropped 10 bases and J dropped 0; count of bases not matched to a gene: 7. The CDR3 bases are TGTGCCACCCCCAGCGGGGACAGCACAGATACGCAGTATTTG. Encoded protein: CATPSGDSTDTQYL.

V and J are TRBV6-2 or TRBV6-3 and TRBJ1-5; tentative D call: TRBD1 (5 bases). The germline gives CDR1 MNHEY, CDR2 SVGEGT. The CDR3 is 17 residues long. Trimming left V 6 bases short and J 0 bases short, with 18 bases between. In nucleotides, the CDR3 is TGTGCCAGCAGCCCCGGGACGGCTGTCTATAGCAATCAGCCCCAGCATTTT. It translates to CASSPGTAVYSNQPQHF.

This clonotype was seen ten or more times. The V call is TRBV7-8, the J call TRBJ1-6; a weak D match, TRBD1 (6 bases). This CDR3 comprises 14 residues. V gave up 4 bases and J gave up 10 bases, with 14 bases separating them. Germline V gene sequence: CDR1 SGHVS, CDR2 FQNEAQ. The CDR3 is CASSSRAQGSPLHF. CDR3 DNA: TGTGCCAGCAGCTCCCGGGCCCAGGGGTCACCCCTCCACTTT.

This clonotype has more than one count but fewer than ten. The CDR3 bases are TGTGCCAGTAGTATTATTCCCCGACAGGGAGGGACCGGGGAGCTGTTTTTT. Translating it yields CASSIIPRQGGTGELFF. V and J are TRBV19 and TRBJ2-2, with D perhaps TRBD1 or TRBD2 (7 bases each). Trimming removed 3 bases at V and 5 bases at J, with 19 bases between. Germline CDR1 is LNHDA and CDR2 is SQIVND (reference sequence). The CDR3 runs 17 residues.

This clonotype has a handful of counts. The chain recombines TRBV7-9 with TRBJ2-2; 7 nucleotides match TRBD1. Trimming at V came to 4 bases and at J to 0 bases, leaving 11 bases not matched to a gene. The CDR3 is made up of 18 amino acids. Germline V gene sequence: CDR1 SEHNR, CDR2 FQNEAQ (reference sequence). The CDR3 region has the DNA TGTGCCAGCAGCTCCACCCGACAGGGCGCGACGAACACCGGGGAGCTGTTTTTT. Amino acids: CASSSTRQGATNTGELFF.

The rearrangement links TRBV5-1 to TRBJ2-7; the match to TRBD1 covers 9 bases. Germline lookup yields CDR1 SGHRS and CDR2 YFSETQ. Trimming removed 4 bases from V and 5 bases from J; junction bases left unmatched: 7. The CDR3 consists of 14 residues. The CDR3 DNA reads as TGCGCCAGCAGCGAGGAGGGACAGGGCGACGAGCAGTACTTC. Translation: CASSEEGQGDEQYF. Full variable domain (missing parts from reference TRBV5-1 and TRBJ2-7): KAGVTQTPRYLIKTRGQQVTLSCSPISGHRSVSWYQQTPGQGLQFLFEYFSETQRNKGNFPGRFSGRQFSNSRSEMNVSTLELGDSALYLCASSEEGQGDEQYFGPGTRLTVT.

The chain combines TRBV6-2 or TRBV6-3 with TRBJ2-1; D could derive from TRBD1 or TRBD2 (5 bases each). CDR3 length equals 13 residues. The germline V gene encodes CDR1 MNHEY and CDR2 SVGEGT. V shed 7 bases and J shed 3 bases, with 10 bases lying between them. The chain's CDR3 is CASTKRGYNEQFF. The CDR3 bases are TGTGCCAGCACCAAGAGGGGCTACAATGAGCAGTTCTTC.

Note on this clonotype: This could be a read error, since a much larger clone is one nucleotide away. The chain recombines TRBV6-8 with TRBJ1-2; tentatively, D is TRBD1 (5 bases). Trimming pared 5 bases from V and 6 bases from J, leaving 10 bases between. The germline CDR1 and CDR2 sequences are MNHGY and SAAAGT. This CDR3 contains 12 residues. The CDR3 protein is CASSQLRDGYTF. CDR3 nucleotides: TGTGCCAGCAGTCAGCTCAGGGATGGCTACACCTTC.

This clonotype has just a few counts. The chain carries TRBV6-1 and TRBJ2-1; D not resolved. The CDR3 is 13 amino acids. Germline CDR1 reads MNHNS; CDR2 reads SASEGT. Deletions cut 8 bases from V and 7 bases from J, with 15 bases between. CDR3 in amino acids: CASDTLSGNEQFF. For the CDR3, the DNA is TGTGCCAGCGACACCCTGTCTGGAAATGAGCAGTTCTTC.

CDR3 nucleotide sequence: TGTGCCAGCAGCGAGGGTGGATCAGATACGCAGTATTTT. Amino acids: CASSEGGSDTQYF. The chain carries TRBV9 and TRBJ2-3; the D is unclear. V lost 3 bases to trimming and J lost 4 bases, with 9 bases between them. The CDR3 is 13 amino acids. The germline V gene has CDR1 SGDLS and CDR2 YYNGEE.

About this clonotype itself: At one of its ends the junction is not consistent with the germline gene, which may arise from a read error. The V and J genes are TRBV19 and TRBJ1-1, with 8 bases identical to TRBD1. Germline CDR1 and CDR2: LNHDA and SQIVND (reference sequence). CDR3 length: 15 amino acids. The CDR3 bases are TGTGTCAGTAGTACCCGACAGGGGCTGAACACTGAAGCTTTCTTT. Translated: CVSSTRQGLNTEAFF.

In its sample, this clonotype was seen a few times. The chain is built from TRBV6-1 and TRBJ2-7; TRBD1 agrees at 8 bases. The CDR3 length is 14 residues. The V segment lost 11 bases and the J segment 4 bases; nucleotides outside the gene matches: 13. In germline, CDR1 is MNHNS, CDR2 SASEGT. The CDR3 DNA is TGTGCCTCCCGCCCAAGGACAGGGCGTTACGAGCAGTACGTC. Translated, it gives CASRPRTGRYEQYV.

The CDR3 protein is CASSWGGPTDTDTQYF. For the CDR3, the DNA is TGTGCCAGCAGTTGGGGGGGCCCGACAGACACAGATACGCAGTATTTT. The chain couples TRBV12-3 or TRBV12-4 to TRBJ2-3, with D possibly being TRBD2 (7 bases). This CDR3 has 16 amino acids. Trimming stripped 4 bases from V and 2 bases from J, with 16 bases between.

This clonotype has a single count. The V gene is TRBV14, the J gene TRBJ1-1, with TRBD1 as a possible D gene (5 bases). Germline CDR1 and CDR2: SGHDN and FVKESK. The V end lost 3 bases, the J end lost 0 bases, and 14 bases lay between the germline ends. CDR3 length: 16 amino acids. Here the CDR3 reads CASSHRGGGLNTEAFF. The CDR3 DNA follows: TGTGCCAGCAGCCACCGTGGGGGAGGGTTGAACACTGAAGCTTTCTTT.

The chain uses TRBV5-6 and TRBJ2-1, with a possible D match to TRBD1 (7 bases). The V and J ends lost 6 bases and 5 bases respectively, with 21 bases between them. The CDR3 consists of 16 residues. Per germline, CDR1 SGHDT and CDR2 YYEEEE. In DNA form, the CDR3 reads TGTGCCAGCACCCCGGGCGGGACAGTAATAAACAATGAGCAGTTCTTC. This codes for CASTPGGTVINNEQFF.

The sample holds a few counts of this clonotype. The chain employs TRBV25-1 and TRBJ2-2; 7 bases match TRBD2. V was clipped by 0 bases and J by 5 bases; unmatched bases: 9. Germline V gene sequence: CDR1 MGHDK, CDR2 SYGVNS. CDR3 size: 17 residues. DNA for the CDR3: TGTGCCAGCAGTGAATATTTTGAAAGGGAGGGGACCGGGGAGCTGTTTTTT. Translated: CASSEYFEREGTGELFF.

This sequence joins TRBV7-2 and TRBJ1-2; TRBD1 is a possible D gene (5 bases). Germline-derived CDR1 and CDR2 are SGHTA and FQGNSA. This CDR3 spans 15 amino acids. Trimming stripped 4 bases from V and 4 bases from J, with 16 bases between. The CDR3 protein is CASSSMLTARYGYTF. CDR3 bases: TGTGCCAGCAGCTCGATGTTGACAGCACGCTATGGCTACACCTTC.

The genes are TRBV28 and TRBJ1-5; D is possibly TRBD1 (6 bases). CDR3 length: 15 amino acids. Germline V gene lookup returns CDR1 MDHEN and CDR2 SYDVKM. The germline V and J ends were trimmed by 4 bases and 5 bases, with 15 bases remaining between them. The CDR3 here is CASSYTGARDQPQHF. As DNA, the CDR3 is TGTGCCAGCAGTTATACGGGGGCGCGTGATCAGCCCCAGCATTTT.

This chain joins TRBV6-1 and TRBJ2-1, with D perhaps being TRBD1 or TRBD2 (6 bases each). The germline V gene encodes CDR1 MNHNS and CDR2 SASEGT. The CDR3 is 10 residues long. V lost 8 bases and J lost 9, with 8 bases in between. CDR3 coding DNA: TGTGCCAGCTGGGGGGCTGAGCAGTTCTTC. Its translation is CASWGAEQFF.